This TCR beta chain was sequenced during a study of T cells in localized non-small cell lung cancer. Here immunoSEQ multiplex PCR was the method, and the copy in TCRdb shows in-frame clones only, minus some. The sample records about 30,000 clones, approximately 90% being singletons. This CDR3 is 17 amino acids long. J gave up 2 bases and V 0 bases, and 6 bases lay outside the gene matches. Looked up from germline, CDR1 is ENHRY and CDR2 is SYGVKD. The clonotype comes from a female donor at least 60 years old with stage III squamous cell lung carcinoma. This specimen was peripheral blood, taken before any cancer treatment. This chain joins TRBV10-3 and TRBJ2-3; 9 bases align to TRBD2. The CDR3 DNA reads TGTGCCATCAGTGAGTCCCCTAGCGGGGAGCCCACAGATACGCAGTATTTT. Translation: CAISESPSGEPTDTQYF.